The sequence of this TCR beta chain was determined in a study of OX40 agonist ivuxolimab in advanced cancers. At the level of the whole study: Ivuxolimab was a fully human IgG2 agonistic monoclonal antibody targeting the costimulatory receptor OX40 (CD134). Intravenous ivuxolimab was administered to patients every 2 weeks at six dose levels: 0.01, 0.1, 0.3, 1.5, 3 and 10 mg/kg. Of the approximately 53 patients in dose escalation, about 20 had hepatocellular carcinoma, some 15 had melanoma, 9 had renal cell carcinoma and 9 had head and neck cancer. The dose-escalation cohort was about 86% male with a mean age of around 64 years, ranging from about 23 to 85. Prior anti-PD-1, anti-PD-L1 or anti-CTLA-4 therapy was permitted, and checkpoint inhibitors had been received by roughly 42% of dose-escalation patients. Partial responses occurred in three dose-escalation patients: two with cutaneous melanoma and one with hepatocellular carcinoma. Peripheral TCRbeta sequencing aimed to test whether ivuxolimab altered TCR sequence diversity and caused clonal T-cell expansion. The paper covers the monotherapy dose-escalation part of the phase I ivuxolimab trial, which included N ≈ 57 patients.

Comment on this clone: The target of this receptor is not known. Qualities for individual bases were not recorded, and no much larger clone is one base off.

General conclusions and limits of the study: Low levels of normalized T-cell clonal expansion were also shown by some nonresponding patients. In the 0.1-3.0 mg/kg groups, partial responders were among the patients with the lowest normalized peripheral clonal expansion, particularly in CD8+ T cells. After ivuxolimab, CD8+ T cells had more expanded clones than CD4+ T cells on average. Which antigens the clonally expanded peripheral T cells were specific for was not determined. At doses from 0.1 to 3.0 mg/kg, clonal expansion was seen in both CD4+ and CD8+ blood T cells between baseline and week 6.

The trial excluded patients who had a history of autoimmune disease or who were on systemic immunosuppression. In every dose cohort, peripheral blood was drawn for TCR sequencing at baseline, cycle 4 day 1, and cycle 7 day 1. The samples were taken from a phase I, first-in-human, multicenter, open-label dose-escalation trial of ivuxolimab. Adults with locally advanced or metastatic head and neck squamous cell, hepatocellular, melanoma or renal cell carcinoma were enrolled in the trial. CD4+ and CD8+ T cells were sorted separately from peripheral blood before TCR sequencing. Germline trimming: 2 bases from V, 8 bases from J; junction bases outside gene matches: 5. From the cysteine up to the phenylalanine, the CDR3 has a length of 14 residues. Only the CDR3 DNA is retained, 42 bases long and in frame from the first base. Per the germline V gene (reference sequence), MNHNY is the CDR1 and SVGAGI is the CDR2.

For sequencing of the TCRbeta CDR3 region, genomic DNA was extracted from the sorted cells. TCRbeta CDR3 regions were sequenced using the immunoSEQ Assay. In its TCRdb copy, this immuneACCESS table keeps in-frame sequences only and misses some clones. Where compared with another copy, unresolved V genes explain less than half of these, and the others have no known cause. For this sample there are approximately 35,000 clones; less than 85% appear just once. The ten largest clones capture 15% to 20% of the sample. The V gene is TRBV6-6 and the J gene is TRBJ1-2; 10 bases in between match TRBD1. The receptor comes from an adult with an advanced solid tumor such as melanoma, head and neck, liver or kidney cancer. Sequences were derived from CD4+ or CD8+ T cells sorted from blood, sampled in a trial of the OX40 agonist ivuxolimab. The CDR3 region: CASSYPTDRGGYTF. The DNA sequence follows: TGTGCCAGCAGTTACCCTACGGACAGGGGGGGCTACACCTTC.